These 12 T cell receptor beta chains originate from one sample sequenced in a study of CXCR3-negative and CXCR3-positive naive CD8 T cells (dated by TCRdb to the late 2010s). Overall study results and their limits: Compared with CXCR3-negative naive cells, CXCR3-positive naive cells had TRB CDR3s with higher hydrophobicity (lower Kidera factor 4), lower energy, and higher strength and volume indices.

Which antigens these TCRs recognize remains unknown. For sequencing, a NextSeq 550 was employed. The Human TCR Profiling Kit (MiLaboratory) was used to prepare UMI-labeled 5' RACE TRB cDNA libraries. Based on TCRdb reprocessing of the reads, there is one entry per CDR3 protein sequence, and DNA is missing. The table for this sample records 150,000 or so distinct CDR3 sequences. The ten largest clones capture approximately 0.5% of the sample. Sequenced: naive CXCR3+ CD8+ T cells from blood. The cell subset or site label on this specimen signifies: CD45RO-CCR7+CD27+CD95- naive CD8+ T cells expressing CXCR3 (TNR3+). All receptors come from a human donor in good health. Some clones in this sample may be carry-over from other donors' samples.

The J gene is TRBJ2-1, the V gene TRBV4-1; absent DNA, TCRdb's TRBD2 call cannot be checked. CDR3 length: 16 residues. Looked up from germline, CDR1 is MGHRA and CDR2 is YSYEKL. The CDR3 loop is CASSQALAGFYNEQFF.

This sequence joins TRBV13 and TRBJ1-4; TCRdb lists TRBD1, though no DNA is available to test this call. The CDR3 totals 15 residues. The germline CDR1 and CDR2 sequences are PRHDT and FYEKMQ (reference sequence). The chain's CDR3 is CASSPWTGSGEKLFF.

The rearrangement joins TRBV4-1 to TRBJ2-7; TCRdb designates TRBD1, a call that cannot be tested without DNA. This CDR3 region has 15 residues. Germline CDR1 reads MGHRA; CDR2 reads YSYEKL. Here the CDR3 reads CASSQGQGIPHEQYF.

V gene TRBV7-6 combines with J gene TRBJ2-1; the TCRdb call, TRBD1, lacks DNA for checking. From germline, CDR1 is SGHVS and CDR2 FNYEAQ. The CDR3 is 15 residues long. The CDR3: CASRSIGLSGDEQFF. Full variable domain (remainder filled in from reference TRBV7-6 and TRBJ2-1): GAGVSQSPRYKVTKRGQDVALRCDPISGHVSLYWYRQALGQGPEFLTYFNYEAQQDKSGLPNDRFSAERPEGSISTLTIQRTEQRDSAMYRCASRSIGLSGDEQFFGPGTRLTVL.

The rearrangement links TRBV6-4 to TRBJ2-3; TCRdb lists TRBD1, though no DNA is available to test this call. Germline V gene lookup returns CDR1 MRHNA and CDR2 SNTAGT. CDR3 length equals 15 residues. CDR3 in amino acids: CASSDGAGVEDTQYF.

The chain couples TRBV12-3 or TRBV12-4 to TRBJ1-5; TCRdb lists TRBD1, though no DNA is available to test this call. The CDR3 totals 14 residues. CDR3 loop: CASSWDLRNQPQHF.

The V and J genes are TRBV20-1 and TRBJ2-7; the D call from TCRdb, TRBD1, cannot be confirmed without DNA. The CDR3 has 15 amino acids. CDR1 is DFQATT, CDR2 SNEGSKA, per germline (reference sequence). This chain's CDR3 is CSARDLGGSIFEQYF.

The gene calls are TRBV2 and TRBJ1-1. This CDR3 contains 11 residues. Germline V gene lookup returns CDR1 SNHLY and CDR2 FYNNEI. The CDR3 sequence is CANGGPTEAFF.

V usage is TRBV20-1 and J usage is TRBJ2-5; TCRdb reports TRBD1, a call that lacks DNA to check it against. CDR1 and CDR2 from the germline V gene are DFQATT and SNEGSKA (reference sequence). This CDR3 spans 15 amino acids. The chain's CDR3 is CSARDSYGQEETQYF.

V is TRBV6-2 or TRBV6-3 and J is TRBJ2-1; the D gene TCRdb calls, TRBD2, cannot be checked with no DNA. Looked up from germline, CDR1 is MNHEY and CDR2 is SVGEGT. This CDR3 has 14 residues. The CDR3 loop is CAISGTSGSDEQFF.

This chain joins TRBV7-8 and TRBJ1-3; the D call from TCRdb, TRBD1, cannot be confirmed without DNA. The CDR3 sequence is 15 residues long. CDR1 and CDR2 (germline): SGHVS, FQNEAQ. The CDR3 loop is CASSSTGQGRNTIYF.

The CDR3 is CASAIGPGQGTYEQYF. The chain recombines TRBV28 with TRBJ2-7; TCRdb lists TRBD1, though no DNA is available to test this call. CDR1 and CDR2 from the germline V gene are MDHEN and SYDVKM. The CDR3 runs 16 residues.